Listed below are T cell receptor beta chains from one sample, sequenced in a study of CD8 T cells in Susac syndrome. Via MiXCR, TCRdb re-called the immunoSEQ multiplex PCR reads, giving one row per CDR3 protein. This table holds tens of thousands of distinct CDR3 sequences, around 94% found once. What was sequenced was CD8+ T cells from PBMCs. Receptors originate from a human donor with Susac syndrome. The CDR3 runs from the conserved cysteine through the conserved F or W. The order of the fields is J gene, V gene, CDR3 protein.

TRBJ2-2,TRBV6-1,CASNQGSNGGELFF
TRBJ1-2,TRBV9,CASFGGVGYGYTF
TRBJ2-3,TRBV3-1,CASSSRWRGSDTQYF
TRBJ2-5,TRBV9,CASSALDREKTQYF
TRBJ1-5,TRBV16,CASSQNLAGVDQPQHF
TRBJ2-6,TRBV12-3/TRBV12-4,CASSQDRAPTEVLTF
TRBJ1-2,TRBV11-2,CASSPDRAGGYTF
TRBJ1-5,TRBV24-1,CATSGAGGRNQPQHF
TRBJ2-7,TRBV5-1,CASSFDLRGSYEQYF
TRBJ1-1,TRBV10-3,CAISESGGPNTEAFF
TRBJ2-3,TRBV7-9,CASSLASGFSSTDTQYF
TRBJ2-5,TRBV15,CATSRADRVGETQYF
TRBJ2-7,TRBV6-6,CASSSGDEQYF
TRBJ2-1,TRBV19,CASSPSGGRYNEQFF
TRBJ2-3,TRBV9,CASRAGQGADTQYF
TRBJ1-1,TRBV24-1,CATTAPGNTEAFF
TRBJ2-1,TRBV28,CATSGSPDNEQFF
TRBJ2-6,TRBV5-6,CASSFARGTGANVLTF
TRBJ2-7,TRBV7-8,CASSGKAGSGYEQYF
TRBJ2-3,TRBV20-1,CSARIAGGGLTQYF
TRBJ2-3,TRBV12-3/TRBV12-4,CASSLSSPDTQYF
TRBJ2-7,TRBV27,CASSDTGKTYEQYF
TRBJ2-7,TRBV19,CASSIKLGEQYF
TRBJ1-4,TRBV7-2,CASSFPPYRGQNEKLFF
TRBJ2-7,TRBV7-6,CASSGTSSDEQYF
TRBJ2-3,TRBV27,CASSLWYGEDRDTQYF
TRBJ2-1,TRBV9,CASSLGTSGNNEQFF
TRBJ2-6,TRBV9,CASRDSSSAGANVLTF
TRBJ2-3,TRBV5-1,CASSISGDTQYF
TRBJ2-1,TRBV7-9,CATSRSGGDRQFNEQFF
TRBJ1-2,TRBV9,CASSVNGRDVLGYTF
TRBJ1-1,TRBV6-5,CASSGLVRGYTEAFF
TRBJ2-2,TRBV7-9,CASSLALRPGELFF
TRBJ2-3,TRBV7-2,CASGANVDSAADTQYF
TRBJ1-6,TRBV27,CAIKSSYNSPLHF
TRBJ2-1,TRBV7-2,CASSLGTGPYNEQFF
TRBJ2-7,TRBV11-2,CASSDGLRRGEQYF
TRBJ2-1,TRBV15,CATSTQYEKQFF
TRBJ2-7,TRBV7-8,CASSLVPTEVFYEQYF
TRBJ2-5,TRBV20-1,CSAGDRQETQYF
TRBJ1-5,TRBV20-1,CSARDRRNQPQHF
TRBJ2-1,TRBV20-1,CSARGGGQGAPYNEQFF
TRBJ2-7,TRBV7-2,CASSWGQGGYEQYF
TRBJ2-7,TRBV20-1,CSARDGNKAYEQYF
TRBJ2-7,TRBV7-2,CASSVTLRGDYEQYF
TRBJ2-5,TRBV27,CASSLAGGLQETQYF
TRBJ2-1,TRBV7-2,CASSFLGTGEQFF
TRBJ2-7,TRBV20-1,CSARSGASYEQYF
TRBJ1-1,TRBV7-9,CASSVGAIAFF
TRBJ2-3,TRBV5-1,CASRPGSGADTQYF